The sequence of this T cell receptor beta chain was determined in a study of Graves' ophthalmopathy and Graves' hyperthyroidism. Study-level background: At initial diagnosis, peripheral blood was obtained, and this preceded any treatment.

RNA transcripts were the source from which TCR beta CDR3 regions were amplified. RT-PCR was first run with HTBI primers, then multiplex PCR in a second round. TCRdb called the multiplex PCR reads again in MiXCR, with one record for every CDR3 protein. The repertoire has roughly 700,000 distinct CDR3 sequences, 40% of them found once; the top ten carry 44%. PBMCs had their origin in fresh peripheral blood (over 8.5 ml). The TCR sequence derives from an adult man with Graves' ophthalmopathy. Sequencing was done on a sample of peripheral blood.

The DNA for the CDR3 is TGTGCTAGAGATCGGGGGAGGCCCAACGAGCAGTACTTC. It encodes CARDRGRPNEQYF. V is TRBV11-1 and J is TRBJ2-7, with a possible D match to TRBD2 (6 bases). From germline, CDR1 is SGHAT and CDR2 FQDESV (reference sequence). CDR3 length: 13 amino acids.